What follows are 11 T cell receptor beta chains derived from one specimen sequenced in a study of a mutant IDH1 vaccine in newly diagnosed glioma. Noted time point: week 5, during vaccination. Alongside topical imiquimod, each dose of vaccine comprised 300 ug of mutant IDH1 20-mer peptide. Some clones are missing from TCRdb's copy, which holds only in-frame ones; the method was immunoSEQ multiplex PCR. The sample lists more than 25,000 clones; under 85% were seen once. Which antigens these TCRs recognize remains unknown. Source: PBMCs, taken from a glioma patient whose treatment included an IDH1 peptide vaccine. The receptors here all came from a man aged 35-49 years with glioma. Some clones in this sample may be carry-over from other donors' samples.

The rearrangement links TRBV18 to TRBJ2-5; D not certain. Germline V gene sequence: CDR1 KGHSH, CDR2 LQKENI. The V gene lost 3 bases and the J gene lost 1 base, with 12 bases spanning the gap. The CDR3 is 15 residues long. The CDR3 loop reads CASSPPRASQETQYF. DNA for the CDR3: TGTGCCAGCTCACCTCCACGTGCCAGCCAAGAGACCCAGTACTTC.

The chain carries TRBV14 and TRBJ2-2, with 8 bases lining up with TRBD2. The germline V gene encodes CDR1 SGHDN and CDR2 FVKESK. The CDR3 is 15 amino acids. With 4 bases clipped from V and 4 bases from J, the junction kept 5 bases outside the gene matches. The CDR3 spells CASSLIAGSTGELFF. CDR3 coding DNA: TGTGCCAGCAGCCTCATAGCGGGGTCCACCGGGGAGCTGTTTTTT.

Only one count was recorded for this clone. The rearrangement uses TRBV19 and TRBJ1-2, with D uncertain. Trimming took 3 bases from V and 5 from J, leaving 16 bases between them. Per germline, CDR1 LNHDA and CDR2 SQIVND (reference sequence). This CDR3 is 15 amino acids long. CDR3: CASSIQTPGSYGYTF. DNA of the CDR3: TGTGCCAGTAGTATCCAAACGCCGGGATCTTATGGCTACACCTTC.

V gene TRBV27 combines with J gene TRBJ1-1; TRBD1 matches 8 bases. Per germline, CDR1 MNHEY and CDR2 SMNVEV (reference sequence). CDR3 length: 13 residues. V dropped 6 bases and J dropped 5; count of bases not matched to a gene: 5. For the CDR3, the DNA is TGTGCCAGCAGCTTAGGGACAGGAACTGAAGCTTTCTTT. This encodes CASSLGTGTEAFF.

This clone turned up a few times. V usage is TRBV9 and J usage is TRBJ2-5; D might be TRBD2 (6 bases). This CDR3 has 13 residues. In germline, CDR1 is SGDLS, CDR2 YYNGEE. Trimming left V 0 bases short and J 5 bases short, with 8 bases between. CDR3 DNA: TGTGCCAGCAGCGTAGTTGGAGGGGAGACCCAGTACTTC. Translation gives CASSVVGGETQYF.

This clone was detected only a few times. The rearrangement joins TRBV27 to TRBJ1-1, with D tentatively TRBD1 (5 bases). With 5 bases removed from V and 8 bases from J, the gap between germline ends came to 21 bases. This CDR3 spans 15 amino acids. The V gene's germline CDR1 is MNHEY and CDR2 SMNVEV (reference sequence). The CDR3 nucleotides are TGTGCCAGCAGTCCCAGACTTCCCTCCGACAGAGAAGCTTTCTTT. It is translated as CASSPRLPSDREAFF.

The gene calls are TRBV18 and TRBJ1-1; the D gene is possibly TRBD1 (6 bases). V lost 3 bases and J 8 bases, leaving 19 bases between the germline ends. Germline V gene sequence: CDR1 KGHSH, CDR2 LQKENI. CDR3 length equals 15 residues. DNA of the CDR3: TGTGCCAGCTCACCCGAAGCCGGGGGCCGGGACGAAGCTTTCTTT. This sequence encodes CASSPEAGGRDEAFF.

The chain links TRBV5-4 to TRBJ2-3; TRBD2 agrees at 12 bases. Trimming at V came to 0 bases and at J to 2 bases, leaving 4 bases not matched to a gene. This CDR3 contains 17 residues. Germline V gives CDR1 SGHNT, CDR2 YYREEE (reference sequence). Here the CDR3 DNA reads TGTGCCAGCAGCTTGGCGCTAGCGGGGGGGTTCACAGATACGCAGTATTTT. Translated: CASSLALAGGFTDTQYF.

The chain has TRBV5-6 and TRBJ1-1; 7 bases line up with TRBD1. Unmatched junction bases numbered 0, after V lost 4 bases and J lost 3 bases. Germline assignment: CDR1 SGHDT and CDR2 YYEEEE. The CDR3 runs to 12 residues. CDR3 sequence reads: CASSDRDTEAFF. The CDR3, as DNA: TGTGCCAGCAGCGACAGGGACACTGAAGCTTTCTTT.

CDR3 in amino acids: CASSGQVGWELFF. In DNA form, the CDR3 reads TGTGCCAGCAGCGGACAGGTAGGATGGGAGCTGTTTTTT. This rearrangement joins TRBV5-8 to TRBJ2-2; 7 nucleotides agree with TRBD1. V trimming: 4 bases; J trimming: 9 bases; junction bases outside the gene matches: 6. Germline CDR1 reads SGHTS; CDR2 reads YDEGEE. The CDR3 length is 13 residues. Drawing the rest from reference TRBV5-8 and TRBJ2-2, the complete variable domain is EAGVTQSPTHLIKTRGQQATLRCSPISGHTSVYWYQQALGLGLQFLLWYDEGEERNRGNFPPRFSGRQFPNYSSELNVNALELEDSALYLCASSGQVGWELFFGEGSRLTVL.

DNA for the CDR3: TGTGCCAGCAGTTACCCGACAGGGGAAAGCTACGAGCAGTACTTC. Encoded protein: CASSYPTGESYEQYF. This chain joins TRBV6-5 and TRBJ2-7; 8 bases align to TRBD1. V lost 2 bases to trimming and J lost 3 bases; unmatched junction nucleotides: 6. CDR1 MNHEY and CDR2 SVGAGI come from the germline V gene. CDR3 length: 15 residues.